This T cell receptor (beta chain) was recorded in a study of T-cell memory formation after mild COVID-19. At the level of the study: TCR clusters were largely donor specific.

The germline CDR1 and CDR2 sequences are SGHTA and FQGNSA. CDR3 length equals 15 residues. With V trimmed by 5 bases and J by 5 bases, 11 bases remained unmatched. The TCR alpha and TCR beta cDNA libraries, bearing sample barcodes and UMIs, were generated by 5'RACE using constant-segment primers. MiXCR, applied by TCRdb to the 5' RACE reads, yields one record per CDR3 protein. The sample has some 490,000 distinct CDR3 sequences, 18% seen once. This clonotype has just a few counts. Antigen specificity is unknown. Study observations and caveats: CD4/CD8 balance held among clones contracting day 15 to 85, and later expanders leaned CD4+.

The clonotype comes from an adult woman who had mild COVID-19 (a few samples of this study predate the infection). Cell type and time point are not known. Material for sequencing was PBMCs or a T cell subset sorted from them (not recorded which). The chain joins TRBV7-2 to TRBJ1-2; 7 bases are a match to TRBD1. The CDR3 region is CASSPRGETRYGYTF. In DNA, the CDR3 is TGTGCCAGCAGCCCCAGGGGGGAGACTCGTTATGGCTACACCTTC. The full variable domain, its missing parts supplied by reference TRBV7-2 and TRBJ1-2, is GAGVSQSPSNKVTEKGKDVELRCDPISGHTALYWYRQSLGQGLEFLIYFQGNSAPDKSGLPSDRFSAERTGGSVSTLTIQRTQQEDSAVYLCASSPRGETRYGYTFGSGTRLTVV.